Sequencing of this TCR beta chain was carried out in a study of technical replicates of blood from a few donors. J gave up 2 bases and V 7 bases, and 10 bases lay outside the gene matches. Germline V gene data show CDR1 as LNHDA and CDR2 as SQIVND (reference sequence). The CDR3 loop spans 16 amino acids. Sequenced by immunoSEQ multiplex PCR; TCRdb stores in-frame clones only, minus some. The sample lists roughly 56,000 clones, around 87% seen once, with 5.2% in the top ten. Sequencing input: PBMCs. The clonotype comes from a human donor in good health. Some clones in this sample may be carry-over from other donors' samples. This chain joins TRBV19 and TRBJ2-4, with TRBD2 matching over 8 bases. CDR3 nucleotide sequence: TGTGCCAGTACCGGGGGGGCGCGGGGTACCAAAAACATTCAGTACTTC. It translates to CASTGGARGTKNIQYF.